These 21 T cell receptor beta chains originate from one sample sequenced in a study of response to subunit inactivated influenza vaccine. TCRdb reanalysed the RT-PCR reads using MiXCR and keeps one entry per CDR3 protein. The sample contains about 190,000 distinct CDR3 sequences, about an eighth of which appear only once. The sample was CD8+ T cells sorted from PBMCs, taken 5 to 6 days after vaccination. These receptors were taken from a man in his fifties who received an inactivated influenza vaccine.

The chain carries TRBV28 and TRBJ2-1; TRBD1 aligns across 9 bases. The CDR3 runs 15 residues. The junction had 5 bases not matched to a gene; V was cut back by 1 base and J by 7 bases. Germline V lookup: CDR1 MDHEN, CDR2 SYDVKM. The CDR3 loop reads CASSLFGQGHNEQFF. The CDR3, as DNA: TGTGCCAGCAGTTTATTTGGACAGGGGCATAATGAGCAGTTCTTC.

This clonotype is medium-sized by share. The chain carries TRBV14 and TRBJ2-7; D not certain. CDR3 length equals 13 residues. Trimming took off 2 bases at V and 1 base at J, with 6 bases between the two ends. Germline assignment: CDR1 SGHDN and CDR2 FVKESK. The CDR3 sequence is CASSQLDSYEQYF. CDR3 sequence (DNA): TGTGCCAGCAGCCAACTGGATTCCTACGAGCAGTACTTC.

This clonotype was counted a few times. A read error is possible here, since a much larger clone lies one base away. The gene calls are TRBV5-1 and TRBJ1-1; no reliable D call. In germline, CDR1 is SGHRS, CDR2 YFSETQ. Trimming removed 2 bases from V and 4 bases from J, with 9 bases in between. The CDR3 runs to 13 residues. The DNA of the CDR3 is TGCGCCAGCAGCTTCGGATTGACCACTGAAGCTTTCTTT. Translating gives CASSFGLTTEAFF. The entire variable domain, with the rest obtained from reference TRBV5-1 and TRBJ1-1, is as follows: KAGVTQTPRYLIKTRGQQVTLSCSPISGHRSVSWYQQTPGQGLQFLFEYFSETQRNKGNFPGRFSGRQFSNSRSEMNVSTLELGDSALYLCASSFGLTTEAFFGQGTRLTVV.

This clonotype was recorded a few times. The chain couples TRBV4-1 to TRBJ2-2; 9 bases are a match to TRBD2. Germline CDR1 is MGHRA and CDR2 is YSYEKL. The CDR3 loop spans 18 amino acids. Germline trimming cut 1 base from V and 4 bases from J; bases unmatched to any gene: 10. CDR3 sequence: CASSQVPELAGPTGELFF. CDR3 DNA: TGCGCCAGCAGCCAAGTCCCCGAGCTAGCGGGACCCACCGGGGAGCTGTTTTTT.

CDR3 residues: CASSPLPGLAAYNEQFF. The DNA for the CDR3 is TGTGCCAGCTCACCACTCCCCGGACTAGCGGCTTACAATGAGCAGTTCTTC. This chain connects TRBV18 to TRBJ2-1, with TRBD2 matching over 10 bases. CDR3 length: 17 residues. Germline loops: CDR1 KGHSH, CDR2 LQKENI. With 1 base clipped from V and 4 bases from J, the junction kept 7 bases outside the gene matches.

This clonotype was recorded many times. One junction end disagrees with the germline gene, perhaps due to a read error. The J gene is TRBJ2-1, the V gene TRBV29-1; D is perhaps TRBD1 (6 bases). The CDR3 length is 14 residues. Germline values: CDR1 SQVTM, CDR2 ANQGSEA. In DNA form, the CDR3 reads TGCAGCGTAGAAGGGACATACCCCCCGAATGAGCAGTTCTTC. Its protein product is CSVEGTYPPNEQFF.

This chain uses TRBV10-3 with TRBJ2-7; a weak D match, TRBD2 (6 bases). The V gene's germline CDR1 is ENHRY and CDR2 SYGVKD. This CDR3 contains 17 residues. Trimming took 0 bases from V and 0 from J, leaving 15 bases between them. CDR3 sequence (DNA): TGTGCCATCAGTGAGTCCCCGGCGGGGCAGGGCTCCTACGAGCAGTACTTC. It encodes CAISESPAGQGSYEQYF.

This clonotype was seen only a few times. The CDR3, as DNA: TGTGCCAGTAGTATAGGCAGTACCTACGAGCAGTACTTC. Translation: CASSIGSTYEQYF. The genes are TRBV19 and TRBJ2-7; no clear D gene. Germline lookup yields CDR1 LNHDA and CDR2 SQIVND (reference sequence). The CDR3 extends over 13 amino acids. V shed 1 base and J shed 2 bases, with 6 bases lying between them.

Many counts were recorded for this clonotype. This rearrangement joins TRBV20-1 to TRBJ2-7, with TRBD2 identical over 10 bases. The CDR3 consists of 15 residues. Per germline, CDR1 DFQATT and CDR2 SNEGSKA (reference sequence). V gave up 1 base and J gave up 3 bases; unmatched junction bases: 6. The CDR3: CSARAPSGSIYEQYF. CDR3 DNA: TGCAGTGCTAGAGCTCCTAGCGGGAGTATCTACGAGCAGTACTTC.

The table lists this clonotype with a few counts. This chain joins TRBV13 and TRBJ2-3; weak D call: TRBD1 (8 bases). The V and J ends lost 5 bases and 1 base respectively, with 16 bases between them. In germline, CDR1 is PRHDT, CDR2 FYEKMQ (reference sequence). There are 16 residues in the CDR3. The CDR3 nucleotides read TGTGCCAGCAGCCCACAGGGGGGGTTCCGCACAGATACGCAGTATTTT. It encodes CASSPQGGFRTDTQYF.

This clonotype was counted only a few times. The V call is TRBV29-1, the J call TRBJ2-1, with a possible D match to TRBD2 (5 bases). With 7 bases removed from V and 7 bases from J, the gap between germline ends came to 14 bases. Looked up from germline, CDR1 is SQVTM and CDR2 is ANQGSEA. This CDR3 contains 12 residues. CDR3 protein: CSGRAAGNEQFF. The CDR3 region has the DNA TGCAGCGGGCGGGCCGCCGGAAATGAGCAGTTCTTC.

This clonotype was observed a handful of times. The V call is TRBV7-9, the J call TRBJ2-1; 8 positions match TRBD2. After removal of 2 bases from V and 12 bases from J, the junction contained 3 bases not matched to a gene. The germline V gene has CDR1 SEHNR and CDR2 FQNEAQ (reference sequence). This CDR3 has 12 amino acids. The CDR3 sequence: CASSLTLAGQFF. The CDR3 DNA reads TGTGCCAGCAGCTTAACCCTAGCGGGGCAGTTCTTC.

The genes are TRBV29-1 and TRBJ2-1, with 10 bases matching TRBD2. The germline V gene has CDR1 SQVTM and CDR2 ANQGSEA. The CDR3 has 17 amino acids. V shed 5 bases and J 8 bases; nucleotides not matched to a gene: 18. The CDR3 sequence: CSVQGSRLAGVRDEQFF. CDR3 bases: TGCAGCGTTCAGGGCTCTCGGCTAGCGGGAGTTCGGGATGAGCAGTTCTTC.

The V and J genes are TRBV4-2 and TRBJ2-3; 7 bases map to TRBD2. From germline, CDR1 is LGHNA and CDR2 YNFKEQ. Trimming at V came to 4 bases and at J to 2 bases, leaving 3 bases not matched to a gene. The CDR3 consists of 14 residues. CDR3 nucleotide sequence: TGTGCCAGCAGCCCTAGCGGCCCCACAGATACGCAGTATTTT. Translated, it gives CASSPSGPTDTQYF.

This clonotype was observed a handful of times. The chain carries TRBV6-2 or TRBV6-3 and TRBJ1-1; no definite D call. Trimming shortened V by 2 bases and J by 0 bases, and 7 bases separated the two germline ends. In germline, CDR1 is MNHEY, CDR2 SVGEGT. There are 14 residues in the CDR3. The CDR3 sequence: CASSYVAVNTEAFF. CDR3 in DNA: TGTGCCAGCAGTTACGTAGCGGTGAACACTGAAGCTTTCTTT.

This clonotype showed up many times. V and J are TRBV5-6 and TRBJ2-1; TRBD2 agrees at 8 bases. This CDR3 contains 14 residues. With V trimmed by 4 bases and J by 9 bases, 9 bases remained unmatched. Germline V gives CDR1 SGHDT, CDR2 YYEEEE. The CDR3 protein is CASSPTGLALEQFF. The CDR3 DNA is TGTGCCAGCAGCCCCACCGGACTAGCACTTGAGCAGTTCTTC.

The J gene is TRBJ2-3, the V gene TRBV29-1, with D perhaps TRBD1 or TRBD2 (7 bases each). CDR1 is SQVTM and CDR2 is ANQGSEA in the germline V gene. The CDR3 has 14 residues. V lost 5 bases and J lost 4, with 16 bases in between. The CDR3 here is CSVRRGLAADTQYF. As DNA, the CDR3 is TGCAGCGTTCGGAGGGGGCTAGCGGCAGATACGCAGTATTTT.

This clonotype was observed a few times. The chain has TRBV12-3 or TRBV12-4 and TRBJ2-1; no firm D call. CDR3 length equals 13 residues. V shed 3 bases and J shed 5 bases, with 8 bases lying between them. CDR3 in amino acids: CASSFVAHNEQFF. CDR3 nucleotides: TGTGCCAGCAGTTTTGTGGCACACAATGAGCAGTTCTTC.

The chain uses TRBV10-2 and TRBJ1-2; D is unresolved. Germline V lookup: CDR1 WSHSY, CDR2 SAAADI. Trimming pared 3 bases from V and 7 bases from J, leaving 12 bases between. The CDR3 sequence is 13 residues long. CDR3 residues: CASSDHLAGGYTF. As DNA, the CDR3 is TGCGCCAGCAGTGACCATCTGGCCGGTGGCTACACCTTC.

This clonotype was counted a few times. V usage is TRBV20-1 and J usage is TRBJ2-1; D is unclear. CDR1 and CDR2 (germline): DFQATT, SNEGSKA (reference sequence). The CDR3 covers 12 residues. V lost 5 bases and J lost 0, with 5 bases in between. The CDR3 sequence is CSAPSSYNEQFF. As DNA, the CDR3 is TGCAGTGCTCCGAGCTCCTACAATGAGCAGTTCTTC.

The chain has TRBV13 and TRBJ2-7, with TRBD2 matching over 10 bases. This CDR3 has 14 amino acids. Germline values: CDR1 PRHDT, CDR2 FYEKMQ (reference sequence). With V trimmed by 5 bases and J by 3 bases, 4 bases remained unmatched. CDR3 loop: CASSPSGGDYEQYF. The DNA of the CDR3 is TGTGCCAGCAGCCCTAGCGGGGGAGACTACGAGCAGTACTTC. Filled out from reference TRBV13 and TRBJ2-7, the complete variable domain reads AAGVIQSPRHLIKEKRETATLKCYPIPRHDTVYWYQQGPGQDPQFLISFYEKMQSDKGSIPDRFSAQQFSDYHSELNMSSLELGDSALYFCASSPSGGDYEQYFGPGTRLTVT.